The clone carrying this TCR beta chain was recorded once. Antigen specificity is unknown. This specimen comes from a study of CD8+ T cells in alopecia areata. Study summary: A regimen of oral tofacitinib, 5 to 10 mg twice daily, was given to treated patients. Study-wide results and caveats: Higher clonality and more expanded CD8+ clones appeared in lesional than normal scalp.

It was from PBMCs that CD4+ and CD8+ T cells were sorted. As the sequencing template, cDNA was produced by extracting RNA and reverse transcribing it. Only in-frame clones appear in the TCRdb table, and some are missing; sequencing was by immunoSEQ multiplex PCR. Of roughly 140,000 clones in the sample, 40% to 65% were seen once. Germline V gene sequence: CDR1 SQVTM, CDR2 ANQGSEA. Trimming removed 0 bases from V and 4 bases from J, with 12 bases in between. The CDR3 is made up of 15 amino acids. The receptor comes from a human donor with alopecia areata. The sample was CD8+ T cells sorted from blood, taken at week 0. This chain uses TRBV29-1 with TRBJ1-4, with D perhaps matching TRBD1 (6 bases). CDR3 sequence reads: CSVEDRARGNEKLFF. The CDR3 region has the DNA TGCAGCGTTGAAGATCGGGCCAGGGGTAATGAAAAACTGTTTTTT.